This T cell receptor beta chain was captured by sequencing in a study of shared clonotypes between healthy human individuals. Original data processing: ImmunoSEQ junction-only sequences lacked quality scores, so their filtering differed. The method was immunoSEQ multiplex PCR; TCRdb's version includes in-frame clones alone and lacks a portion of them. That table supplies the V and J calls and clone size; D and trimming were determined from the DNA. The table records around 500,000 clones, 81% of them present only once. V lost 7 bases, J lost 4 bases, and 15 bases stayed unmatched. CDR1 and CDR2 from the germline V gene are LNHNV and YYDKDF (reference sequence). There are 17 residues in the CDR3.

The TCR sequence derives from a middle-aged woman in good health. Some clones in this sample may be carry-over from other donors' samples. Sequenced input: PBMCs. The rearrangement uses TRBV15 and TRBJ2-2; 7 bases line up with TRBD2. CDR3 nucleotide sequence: TGTGCCACCACCCCGAGGGCGGGAGACGGAGTCACCGGGGAGCTGTTTTTT. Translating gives CATTPRAGDGVTGELFF.